This record concerns one T cell receptor (beta chain) sequence. The data were produced by immunoSEQ multiplex PCR, yet TCRdb's version contains in-frame clones alone and is incomplete. The table lists about 150,000 clones, more than 85% of them singletons, with 1.5% in the top ten. The data are from a study of T cell responses to AZD1222 COVID-19 vaccine. Germline trimming cut 2 bases from V and 5 bases from J; bases unmatched to any gene: 5. CDR3 length: 15 residues. Germline values: CDR1 MDHEN, CDR2 SYDVKM. This sample comprised peripheral blood, obtained 28 days after the second AZD1222 dose. V and J are TRBV28 and TRBJ2-1; 8 bases line up with TRBD2. This sequence originates from an adult who received the AZD1222 COVID-19 vaccine. The CDR3 loop reads CASSLTTSGNNEQFF. In DNA, the CDR3 is TGTGCCAGCAGTTTAACCACTAGCGGAAACAATGAGCAGTTCTTC.